Listed here are 29 T cell receptor beta chains from one sample, sequenced in a study of hypomethylating agent response in myelodysplastic syndrome. The repertoire was sequenced with immunoSEQ multiplex PCR; TCRdb's copy has only in-frame clones and lacks some. The sample has about 5,700 clones, approximately 87% seen once. Sequencing was performed on bone marrow, taken before or after starting hypomethylating agent treatment for myelodysplastic syndrome (not recorded which). Receptors originate from a human donor with myelodysplastic syndrome.

The V call is TRBV6-4, the J call TRBJ2-2, with unresolved D. This CDR3 contains 13 residues. Germline CDR1 MRHNA, CDR2 SNTAGT. Between the trimmed V and J ends, which lost 2 bases and 1 base, there was a span of 2 bases. CDR3 loop: CASSDGNTGELFF. CDR3 sequence (DNA): TGTGCCAGCAGTGACGGGAACACCGGGGAGCTGTTTTTT.

This chain links TRBV5-1 with TRBJ1-1; TRBD1 is a possible D gene (6 bases). Germline V lookup: CDR1 SGHRS, CDR2 YFSETQ. This CDR3 region has 14 residues. V dropped 0 bases and J dropped 3 bases, with 9 bases sitting between them. Here the CDR3 DNA reads TGCGCCAGCAGCTTGGCGGGGGCGGACACTGAAGCTTTCTTT. The encoded protein is CASSLAGADTEAFF.

Only one count was recorded for this clone. The chain uses TRBV10-1 and TRBJ1-1, with D perhaps TRBD1 (5 bases). This CDR3 has 14 residues. Germline lookup yields CDR1 WNHNN and CDR2 SYGVQD (reference sequence). Trimming removed 4 bases from V and 5 bases from J, with 14 bases in between. The CDR3 region has the DNA TGCGCCAGCAGTGTTGAGACTACAGGTACTGAAGCTTTCTTT. It specifies CASSVETTGTEAFF.

This clone came up once. The chain couples TRBV20-1 to TRBJ2-3; D not certain. The germline gives CDR1 DFQATT, CDR2 SNEGSKA (reference sequence). V gave up 7 bases and J gave up 5 bases, with 10 bases separating them. The CDR3 is 11 amino acids. The CDR3, as DNA: TGCAGTGGGATTAAAGGAGATACGCAGTATTTT. Amino acid sequence: CSGIKGDTQYF.

The chain carries TRBV7-2 and TRBJ2-5, with D possibly being TRBD1 (6 bases). The tail of the sequence fits TRBJ2-7 better, so the J call may be wrong. The CDR3 consists of 14 residues. Germline CDR1 SGHTA, CDR2 FQGNSA. Written as DNA, the CDR3 is TGTGCCAGCAGCCGCCGGGACACAACCTACGAGCAGTACTTC. Translated: CASSRRDTTYEQYF.

On this clone itself: One end of the junction varies from germline; a read error may be responsible. Other DNA sequences of this sample code for an identical CDR3. The rearrangement joins TRBV28 to TRBJ1-5; D is ambiguous. The CDR3 has 14 amino acids. CDR1 MDHEN and CDR2 SYDVKM come from the germline V gene. The CDR3 region has the DNA TGTGCCAGCAGTTTATTAAGGGTTAATCAGCCTCAGCATTTT. Translated: CASSLLRVNQPQHF.

This clone was seen a handful of times. The chain uses TRBV4-2 and TRBJ2-2; D call uncertain. The CDR3 has 17 amino acids. The germline gives CDR1 LGHNA, CDR2 YNFKEQ. Trimming took off 0 bases at V and 1 base at J, with 12 bases between the two ends. The CDR3: CASSQDPGPLNTGELFF. The DNA of the CDR3 is TGTGCCAGCAGCCAAGATCCCGGCCCTTTGAACACCGGGGAGCTGTTTTTT.

V gene TRBV4-2 combines with J gene TRBJ2-3; 8 nucleotides line up with TRBD2. V lost 1 base and J lost 2; bases outside the gene matches: 8. CDR1 is LGHNA and CDR2 is YNFKEQ in the germline V gene. The CDR3 is made up of 17 amino acids. CDR3 nucleotide sequence: TGTGCCAGCAGCCAAGGTACGGGGGGGCGGACCACAGATACGCAGTATTTT. The encoded protein is CASSQGTGGRTTDTQYF.

In the case of this clone: The same CDR3 is also encoded by other DNA sequences in this sample. V is TRBV5-1 and J is TRBJ2-2; 7 bases match TRBD2. There are 16 residues in the CDR3. With V trimmed by 3 bases and J by 5 bases, 10 bases remained unmatched. Germline V CDR1 and CDR2: SGHRS, YFSETQ. CDR3 nucleotides: TGCGCCAGCAGCTGGGGACTAACCCTGAATACCGGGGAGCTGTTTTTT. Protein product: CASSWGLTLNTGELFF.

This sequence joins TRBV4-3 and TRBJ2-1; 10 positions agree with TRBD2. This CDR3 contains 17 residues. CDR1 is LGHNA, CDR2 YSLEER, per germline. After removal of 0 bases from V and 10 bases from J, the junction contained 12 bases not matched to a gene. For the CDR3, the DNA is TGCGCCAGCAGCCAAGATGCTGGGAGCGGGGGGGCCCGGGAGCAGTTCTTC. Protein product: CASSQDAGSGGAREQFF.

The gene calls are TRBV7-8 and TRBJ2-5; D remains unclear. Germline CDR1 SGHVS, CDR2 FQNEAQ. V lost 1 base to trimming and J lost 3 bases, with 9 bases between them. CDR3 length: 14 residues. CDR3 sequence reads: CASSLVWREETQYF. CDR3 nucleotide sequence: TGTGCCAGCAGCTTAGTTTGGCGAGAAGAGACCCAGTACTTC.

Only one count was recorded for this clone. The V and J genes are TRBV5-4 and TRBJ1-4; no clear D gene. Trimming cost V 0 bases and J 8 bases, with 8 bases left between them. Germline V gene lookup returns CDR1 SGHNT and CDR2 YYREEE (reference sequence). CDR3 length: 13 residues. The CDR3 coding sequence is TGTGCCAGCAGCTTGGGTTACAGAGAAAAACTGTTTTTT. The encoded protein is CASSLGYREKLFF.

V usage is TRBV7-2 and J usage is TRBJ2-2; D may be TRBD1 or TRBD2 (6 bases each). V was shortened by 5 bases and J by 8 bases, with 9 bases between the two germline ends. CDR1 is SGHTA and CDR2 is FQGNSA in the germline V gene. This CDR3 is 12 amino acids long. This chain's CDR3 is CASSTGAGELFF. CDR3 coding DNA: TGTGCCAGCAGCACGGGGGCAGGGGAGCTGTTTTTT.

This sequence joins TRBV7-8 and TRBJ1-5; D is unresolved. Trimming cost V 4 bases and J 3 bases, with 10 bases left between them. The germline V gene encodes CDR1 SGHVS and CDR2 FQNEAQ. This CDR3 region has 14 residues. This CDR3 is CASSSPGLNQPQHF. DNA for the CDR3: TGTGCCAGCAGCTCCCCGGGCCTCAATCAGCCCCAGCATTTT.

The chain uses TRBV6-5 and TRBJ1-1, with TRBD1 identical over 7 bases. Germline assignment: CDR1 MNHEY and CDR2 SVGAGI. The V segment lost 4 bases and the J segment 4 bases; nucleotides outside the gene matches: 6. The CDR3 extends over 14 amino acids. The CDR3 sequence is CASSSRTGGTEAFF. CDR3 DNA sequence: TGTGCCAGCAGTTCCAGGACAGGTGGCACTGAAGCTTTCTTT.

The CDR3 here is CSVHKGTYYGYTF. In nucleotides, the CDR3 is TGCAGCGTTCATAAAGGGACCTACTATGGCTACACCTTC. The chain has TRBV29-1 and TRBJ1-2; tentative D call: TRBD1 (5 bases). The CDR3 has 13 amino acids. From germline, CDR1 is SQVTM and CDR2 ANQGSEA. The ends were cut back, 5 bases at V and 3 bases at J, with 13 bases in the middle.

This rearrangement joins TRBV6-1 to TRBJ1-2; 8 positions match TRBD1. The CDR3 covers 14 residues. Germline values: CDR1 MNHNS, CDR2 SASEGT. J gave up 4 bases and V 4 bases, and 5 bases lay outside the gene matches. The CDR3 region has the DNA TGTGCCAGCAGTGTTGCCGACAGGGGCTATGGCTACACCTTC. Residues: CASSVADRGYGYTF.

The rearrangement uses TRBV15 and TRBJ2-1; D is possibly TRBD1 or TRBD2 (6 bases each). CDR3 size: 13 residues. Trimming removed 0 bases from V and 10 bases from J, with 10 bases in between. Looked up from germline, CDR1 is LNHNV and CDR2 is YYDKDF (reference sequence). CDR3 sequence reads: CATSRDRGQEQFF. The CDR3 DNA reads TGTGCCACCAGCAGAGATCGGGGGCAAGAGCAGTTCTTC. The whole variable domain, remainder taken from reference TRBV15 and TRBJ2-1, is DAMVIQNPRYQVTQFGKPVTLSCSQTLNHNVMYWYQQKSSQAPKLLFHYYDKDFNNEADTPDNFQSRRPNTSFCFLDIRSPGLGDTAMYLCATSRDRGQEQFFGPGTRLTVL.

The table lists this clone with a few counts. Written as DNA, the CDR3 is TGTGCCAGCCTGAATGACAGGGGCTCCTACGAGCAGTACTTC. Amino acids: CASLNDRGSYEQYF. The chain links TRBV6-1 to TRBJ2-7; 8 positions match TRBD1. V lost 8 bases and J lost 0; bases outside the gene matches: 6. In germline, CDR1 is MNHNS, CDR2 SASEGT. The CDR3 spans 14 residues.

The genes are TRBV7-2 and TRBJ2-7; 8 bases are shared with TRBD2. Looked up from germline, CDR1 is SGHTA and CDR2 is FQGNSA. CDR3 length equals 15 residues. V was pared by 6 bases and J by 1 base, with 8 bases of the junction left unmatched. CDR3 bases: TGTGCCAGCAGTCCGTCCGGGGGGGGTTCCTACGAGCAGTACTTC. It is translated as CASSPSGGGSYEQYF.

The chain joins TRBV5-1 to TRBJ2-1, with TRBD2 matching 7 bases. Germline-derived CDR1 and CDR2 are SGHRS and YFSETQ. CDR3 length: 14 residues. The V gene end was trimmed by 4 bases and the J gene end by 7 bases; junction bases not matched to a gene: 8. The CDR3 DNA reads TGCGCCAGCAGCCTTCCGCCAGCGGGGAATGAGCAGTTCTTC. Amino acid sequence: CASSLPPAGNEQFF.

The V and J genes are TRBV15 and TRBJ1-2; D gene unclear. The CDR3 length is 16 residues. Germline-derived CDR1 and CDR2 are LNHNV and YYDKDF (reference sequence). The V end was cut by 0 bases, the J end by 2 bases, with 13 bases between. CDR3 sequence reads: CATSRDISRQNYGYTF. The DNA for the CDR3 is TGTGCCACCAGCAGAGATATCTCCCGGCAGAACTATGGCTACACCTTC. The full variable domain, in which reference TRBV15 and TRBJ1-2 provide the parts outside the CDR3, is DAMVIQNPRYQVTQFGKPVTLSCSQTLNHNVMYWYQQKSSQAPKLLFHYYDKDFNNEADTPDNFQSRRPNTSFCFLDIRSPGLGDTAMYLCATSRDISRQNYGYTFGSGTRLTVV.

The chain joins TRBV9 to TRBJ2-3, with D unclear. This CDR3 spans 12 amino acids. The germline CDR1 and CDR2 sequences are SGDLS and YYNGEE. V shed 6 bases and J shed 6 bases, with 11 bases lying between them. CDR3 in DNA: TGTGCCAGCATGCGCCTGTGGGATACGCAGTATTTT. Translating it yields CASMRLWDTQYF.

The chain joins TRBV10-3 to TRBJ1-2, with D perhaps matching TRBD1 (5 bases). V lost 3 bases and J 5 bases, leaving 13 bases between the germline ends. CDR3 length: 14 residues. CDR1 is ENHRY and CDR2 is SYGVKD in the germline V gene. CDR3 in amino acids: CAISEFGGGYGYTF. The DNA of the CDR3 is TGTGCCATCAGTGAATTTGGGGGGGGGTATGGCTACACCTTC.

V is TRBV5-4 and J is TRBJ2-5; 7 nucleotides agree with TRBD1. V shed 4 bases, J shed 1 base, and the junction held 10 bases outside the gene matches. CDR3 length: 16 amino acids. CDR1 and CDR2 from the germline V gene are SGHNT and YYREEE (reference sequence). The CDR3 protein is CASSKTAGTAQETQYF. CDR3 nucleotides: TGTGCCAGCAGCAAAACAGCCGGGACAGCCCAAGAGACCCAGTACTTC.

The chain links TRBV9 to TRBJ2-7; 11 bases fit TRBD1. Germline values: CDR1 SGDLS, CDR2 YYNGEE. V lost 3 bases, J lost 4 bases, and 3 bases stayed unmatched. This CDR3 has 14 amino acids. The CDR3 loop is CASSEGTGGYEQYF. The CDR3 DNA reads TGTGCCAGCAGCGAGGGGACAGGGGGGTACGAGCAGTACTTC.

This clone was observed a few times. The rearrangement joins TRBV28 to TRBJ2-1; possibly TRBD1 for D (5 bases). Germline V gene sequence: CDR1 MDHEN, CDR2 SYDVKM. V was clipped by 3 bases and J by 8 bases, with 20 bases between them. The length of the CDR3 is 16 residues. As DNA, the CDR3 is TGTGCCAGCAGTTTGGAGTATCTTCCAGGGTTTGATGAGCAGTTCTTC. Translation: CASSLEYLPGFDEQFF.

This chain uses TRBV7-2 with TRBJ2-1, with D possibly being TRBD2 (6 bases). Between the trimmed V and J ends, which lost 2 bases and 9 bases, there was a span of 8 bases. The CDR3 consists of 12 residues. Looked up from germline, CDR1 is SGHTA and CDR2 is FQGNSA. The CDR3 sequence: CASSLRETEQFF. The CDR3 nucleotides are TGTGCCAGCAGCTTACGGGAGACTGAGCAGTTCTTC. Drawing the rest from reference TRBV7-2 and TRBJ2-1, the complete variable domain is GAGVSQSPSNKVTEKGKDVELRCDPISGHTALYWYRQSLGQGLEFLIYFQGNSAPDKSGLPSDRFSAERTGGSVSTLTIQRTQQEDSAVYLCASSLRETEQFFGPGTRLTVL.

The J gene is TRBJ2-3, the V gene TRBV6-4; 7 bases are a match to TRBD1. The germline CDR1 and CDR2 sequences are MRHNA and SNTAGT. J lost 3 bases, V lost 6 bases, and 9 bases had no gene match. The CDR3 is 15 amino acids. The CDR3 coding sequence is TGTGCCAGCAGCCCACAGGGGATGAAGACAGATACGCAGTATTTT. It is translated as CASSPQGMKTDTQYF.